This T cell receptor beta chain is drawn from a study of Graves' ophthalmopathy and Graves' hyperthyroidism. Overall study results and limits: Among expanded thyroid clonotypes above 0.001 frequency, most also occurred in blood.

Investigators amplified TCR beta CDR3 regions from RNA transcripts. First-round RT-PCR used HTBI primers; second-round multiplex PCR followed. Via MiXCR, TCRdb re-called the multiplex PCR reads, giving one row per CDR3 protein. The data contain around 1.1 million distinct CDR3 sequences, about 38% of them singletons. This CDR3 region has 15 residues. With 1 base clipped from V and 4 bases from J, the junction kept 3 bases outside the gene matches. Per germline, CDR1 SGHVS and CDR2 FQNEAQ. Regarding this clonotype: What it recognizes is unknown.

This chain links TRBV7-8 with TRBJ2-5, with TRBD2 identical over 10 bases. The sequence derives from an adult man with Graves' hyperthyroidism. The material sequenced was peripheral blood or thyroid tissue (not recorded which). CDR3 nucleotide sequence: TGTGCCAGCAGCTTAGGGGCTAGCGGGAGAGAGACCCAGTACTTC. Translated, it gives CASSLGASGRETQYF. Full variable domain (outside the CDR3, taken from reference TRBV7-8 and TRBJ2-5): GAGVSQSPRYKVAKRGQDVALRCDPISGHVSLFWYQQALGQGPEFLTYFQNEAQLDKSGLPSDRFFAERPEGSVSTLKIQRTQQEDSAVYLCASSLGASGRETQYFGPGTRLLVL.